This T cell receptor beta chain stems from a study of control samples from healthy donors and cancer patients. The repertoire was sequenced with immunoSEQ multiplex PCR; TCRdb's copy has only in-frame clones and lacks some. The table records about 120,000 clones, about 92% of them present only once. Germline V gene lookup returns CDR1 SGHAT and CDR2 FQNNGV. Trimming left V 4 bases short and J 4 bases short, with 16 bases between. There are 15 residues in the CDR3. This chain uses TRBV11-2 with TRBJ1-2; no definite D call. The TCR originated in a man aged 45-65 years with head and neck cancer. The sequencing sample was made of PBMCs. CDR3 region: CASSSLAGFGYGYTF. CDR3 in DNA: TGTGCCAGCAGCTCCCTTGCGGGGTTCGGCTATGGCTACACCTTC.